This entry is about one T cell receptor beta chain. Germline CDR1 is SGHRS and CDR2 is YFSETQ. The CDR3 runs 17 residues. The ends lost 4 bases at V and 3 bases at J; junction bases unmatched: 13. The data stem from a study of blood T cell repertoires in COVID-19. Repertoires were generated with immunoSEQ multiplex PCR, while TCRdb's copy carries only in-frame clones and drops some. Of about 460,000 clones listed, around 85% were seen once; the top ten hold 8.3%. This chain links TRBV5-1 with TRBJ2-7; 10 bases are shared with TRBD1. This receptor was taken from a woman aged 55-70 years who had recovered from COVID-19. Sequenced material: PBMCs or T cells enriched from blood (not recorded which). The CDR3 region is CASSPASGTGAIYEQYV. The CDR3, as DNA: TGCGCCAGCAGCCCCGCCTCCGGGACAGGGGCTATCTACGAGCAGTACGTC.